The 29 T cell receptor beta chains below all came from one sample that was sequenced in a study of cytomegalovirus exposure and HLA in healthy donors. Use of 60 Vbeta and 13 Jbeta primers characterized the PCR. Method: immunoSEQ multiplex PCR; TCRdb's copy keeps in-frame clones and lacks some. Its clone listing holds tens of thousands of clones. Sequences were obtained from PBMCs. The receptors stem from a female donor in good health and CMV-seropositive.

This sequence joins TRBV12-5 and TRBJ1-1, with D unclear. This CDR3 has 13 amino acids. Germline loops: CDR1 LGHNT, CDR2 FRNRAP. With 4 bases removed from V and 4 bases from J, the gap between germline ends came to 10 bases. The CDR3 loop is CASGSEVGTEAFF. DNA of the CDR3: TGTGCTAGTGGTTCCGAGGTAGGCACTGAAGCTTTCTTT.

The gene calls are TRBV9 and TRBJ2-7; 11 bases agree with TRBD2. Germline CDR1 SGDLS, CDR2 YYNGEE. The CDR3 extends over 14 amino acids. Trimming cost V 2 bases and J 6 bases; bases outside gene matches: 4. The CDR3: CASSVGLAGLEQYF. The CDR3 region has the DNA TGTGCCAGCAGCGTTGGACTAGCGGGTCTCGAGCAGTACTTC.

The CDR3 sequence is CAINAGASLNTGELFF. CDR3 DNA: TGTGCCATCAATGCGGGGGCCTCTCTAAACACCGGGGAGCTGTTTTTT. The chain carries TRBV10-3 and TRBJ2-2; TRBD2 is a possible D gene (7 bases). Trimming removed 7 bases from V and 2 bases from J, with 17 bases in between. The germline V gene encodes CDR1 ENHRY and CDR2 SYGVKD. This CDR3 is built from 16 residues.

In DNA, the CDR3 is TGTGCCAGCACCCGCCGGGACTCTTACACAGATACGCAGTATTTT. Protein: CASTRRDSYTDTQYF. This rearrangement joins TRBV9 to TRBJ2-3; the D gene is possibly TRBD2 (6 bases). This CDR3 comprises 15 residues. Germline CDR1 is SGDLS and CDR2 is YYNGEE. V lost 6 bases and J 2 bases, leaving 16 bases between the germline ends.

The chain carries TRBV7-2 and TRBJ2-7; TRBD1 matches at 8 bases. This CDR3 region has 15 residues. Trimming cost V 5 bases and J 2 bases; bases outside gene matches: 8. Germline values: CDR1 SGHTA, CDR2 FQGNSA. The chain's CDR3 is CASSQTTGAPYEQYF. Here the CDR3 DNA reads TGTGCCAGCAGCCAAACGACAGGGGCCCCCTACGAGCAGTACTTC.

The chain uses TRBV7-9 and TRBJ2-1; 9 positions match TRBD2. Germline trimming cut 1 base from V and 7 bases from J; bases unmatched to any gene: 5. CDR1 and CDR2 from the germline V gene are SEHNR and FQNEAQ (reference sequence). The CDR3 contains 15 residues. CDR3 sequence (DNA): TGTGCCAGCAGCTTAGTTGGACTAGCGCCAAATGAGCAGTTCTTC. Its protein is CASSLVGLAPNEQFF.

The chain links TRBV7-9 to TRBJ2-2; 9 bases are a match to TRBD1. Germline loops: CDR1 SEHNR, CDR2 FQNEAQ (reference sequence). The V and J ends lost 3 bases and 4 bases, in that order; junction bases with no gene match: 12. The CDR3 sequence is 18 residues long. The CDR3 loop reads CASSFERDRAFSTGELFF. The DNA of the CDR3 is TGTGCCAGCAGCTTTGAACGGGACAGGGCTTTTAGCACCGGGGAGCTGTTTTTT.

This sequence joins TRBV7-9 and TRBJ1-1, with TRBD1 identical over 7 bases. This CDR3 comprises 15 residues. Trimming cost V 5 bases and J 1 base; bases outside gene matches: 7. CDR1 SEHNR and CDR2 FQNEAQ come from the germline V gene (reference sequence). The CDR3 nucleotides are TGTGCCAGCAGCCATGCCCAGGGGGAGAACACTGAAGCTTTCTTT. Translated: CASSHAQGENTEAFF.

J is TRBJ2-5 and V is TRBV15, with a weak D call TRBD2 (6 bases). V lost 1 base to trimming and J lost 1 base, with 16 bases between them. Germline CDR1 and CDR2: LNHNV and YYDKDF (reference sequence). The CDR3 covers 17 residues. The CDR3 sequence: CATSRVYRLGPQETQYF. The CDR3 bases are TGTGCCACCAGCAGAGTTTACAGACTAGGGCCCCAAGAGACCCAGTACTTC.

CDR3 sequence reads: CASSPPGSRDNEQFF. CDR3 bases: TGTGCCAGCTCACCCCCGGGGTCAAGGGACAATGAGCAGTTCTTC. The V and J genes are TRBV18 and TRBJ2-1, with a tentative D call TRBD2 (5 bases). V lost 3 bases to trimming and J lost 5 bases, with 14 bases between them. From germline, CDR1 is KGHSH and CDR2 LQKENI. This CDR3 region has 15 residues.

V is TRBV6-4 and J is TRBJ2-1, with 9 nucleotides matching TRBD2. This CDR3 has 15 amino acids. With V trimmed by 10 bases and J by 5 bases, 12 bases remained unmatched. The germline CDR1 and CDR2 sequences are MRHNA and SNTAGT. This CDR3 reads CATSKERGADNEQFF. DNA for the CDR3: TGTGCCACTTCAAAGGAGCGGGGGGCCGACAATGAGCAGTTCTTC.

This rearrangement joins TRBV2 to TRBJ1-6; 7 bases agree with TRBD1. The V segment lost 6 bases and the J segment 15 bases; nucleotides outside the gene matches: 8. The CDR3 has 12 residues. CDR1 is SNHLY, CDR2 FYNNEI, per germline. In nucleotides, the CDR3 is TGTGCCAGCAGGTCACCAGGGACAGACCTCCACTTT. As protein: CASRSPGTDLHF.

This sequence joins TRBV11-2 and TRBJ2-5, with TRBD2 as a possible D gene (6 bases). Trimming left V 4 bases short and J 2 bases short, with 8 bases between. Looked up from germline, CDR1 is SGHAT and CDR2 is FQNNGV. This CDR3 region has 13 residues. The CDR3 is CASSSGLQETQYF. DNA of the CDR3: TGTGCCAGCAGCTCGGGACTGCAAGAGACCCAGTACTTC.

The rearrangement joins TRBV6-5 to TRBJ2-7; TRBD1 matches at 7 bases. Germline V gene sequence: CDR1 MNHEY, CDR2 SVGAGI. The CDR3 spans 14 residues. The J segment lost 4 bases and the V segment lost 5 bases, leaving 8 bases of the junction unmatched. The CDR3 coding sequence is TGTGCCAGCAGTAGGGAAAGGGGGCCGTACGAGCAGTACTTC. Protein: CASSRERGPYEQYF.

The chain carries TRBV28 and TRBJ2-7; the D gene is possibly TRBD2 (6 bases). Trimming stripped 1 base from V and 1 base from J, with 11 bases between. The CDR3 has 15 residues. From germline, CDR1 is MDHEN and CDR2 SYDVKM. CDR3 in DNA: TGTGCCAGCAGTTTATACCCGGGGGATTCCTACGAGCAGTACTTC. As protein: CASSLYPGDSYEQYF.

CDR3 DNA sequence: TGTGCCAGCAGCGCCATACTAGCGGGAGGGCGGACCGGGGAGCTGTTTTTT. Its translation is CASSAILAGGRTGELFF. This sequence joins TRBV4-2 and TRBJ2-2; TRBD2 matches at 13 bases. The CDR3 has 17 residues. Germline lookup yields CDR1 LGHNA and CDR2 YNFKEQ. With 5 bases clipped from V and 5 bases from J, the junction kept 8 bases outside the gene matches.

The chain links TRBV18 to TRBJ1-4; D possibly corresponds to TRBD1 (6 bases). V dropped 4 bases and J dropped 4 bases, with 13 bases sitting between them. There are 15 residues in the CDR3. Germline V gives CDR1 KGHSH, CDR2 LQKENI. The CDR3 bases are TGTGCCAGCTCACAAATGGACAGCGTTAATGAAAAACTGTTTTTT. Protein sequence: CASSQMDSVNEKLFF.

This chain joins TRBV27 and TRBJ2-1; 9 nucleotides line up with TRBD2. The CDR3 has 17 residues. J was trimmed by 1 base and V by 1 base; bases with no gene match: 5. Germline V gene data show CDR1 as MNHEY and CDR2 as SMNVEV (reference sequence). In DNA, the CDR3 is TGTGCCAGCAGTTTATGGGGCGGGGGGGGTTCCTACAATGAGCAGTTCTTC. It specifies CASSLWGGGGSYNEQFF.

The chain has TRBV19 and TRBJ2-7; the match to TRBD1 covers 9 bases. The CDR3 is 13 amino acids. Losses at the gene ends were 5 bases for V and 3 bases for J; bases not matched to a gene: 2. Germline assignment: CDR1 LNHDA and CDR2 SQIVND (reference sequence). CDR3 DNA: TGTGCCAGTAGTGTGGGACAGGGCTACGAGCAGTACTTC. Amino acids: CASSVGQGYEQYF. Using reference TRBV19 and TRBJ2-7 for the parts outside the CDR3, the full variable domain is DGGITQSPKYLFRKEGQNVTLSCEQNLNHDAMYWYRQDPGQGLRLIYYSQIVNDFQKGDIAEGYSVSREKKESFPLTVTSAQKNPTAFYLCASSVGQGYEQYFGPGTRLTVT.

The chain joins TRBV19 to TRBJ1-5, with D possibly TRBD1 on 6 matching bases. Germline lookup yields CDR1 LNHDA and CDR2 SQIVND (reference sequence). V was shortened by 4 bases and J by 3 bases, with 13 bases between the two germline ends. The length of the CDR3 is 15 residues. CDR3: CASSNTPGVNQPQHF. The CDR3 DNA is TGTGCCAGTAGTAACACCCCAGGGGTCAATCAGCCCCAGCATTTT.

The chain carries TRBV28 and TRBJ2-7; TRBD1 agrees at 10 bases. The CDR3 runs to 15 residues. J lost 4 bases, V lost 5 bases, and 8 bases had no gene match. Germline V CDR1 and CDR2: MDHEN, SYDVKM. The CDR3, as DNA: TGTGCCAGCAGTAGTGACAGGGGGCTCTGGTACGAGCAGTACTTC. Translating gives CASSSDRGLWYEQYF.

The CDR3 coding sequence is TGTGCCAGCAGTGGAAGGACAGTGAACACCGGGGAGCTGTTTTTT. This codes for CASSGRTVNTGELFF. V usage is TRBV6-1 and J usage is TRBJ2-2, with a tentative D call TRBD1 (6 bases). Trimming shortened V by 4 bases and J by 1 base, and 10 bases separated the two germline ends. The CDR3 contains 15 residues. The V gene's germline CDR1 is MNHNS and CDR2 SASEGT.

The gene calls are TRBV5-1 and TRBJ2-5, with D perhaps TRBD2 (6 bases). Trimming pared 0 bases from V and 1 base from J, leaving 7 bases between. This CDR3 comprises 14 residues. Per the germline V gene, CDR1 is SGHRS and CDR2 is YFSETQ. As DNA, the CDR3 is TGCGCCAGCAGCTTGGGACTAGGCCAAGAGACCCAGTACTTC. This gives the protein CASSLGLGQETQYF.

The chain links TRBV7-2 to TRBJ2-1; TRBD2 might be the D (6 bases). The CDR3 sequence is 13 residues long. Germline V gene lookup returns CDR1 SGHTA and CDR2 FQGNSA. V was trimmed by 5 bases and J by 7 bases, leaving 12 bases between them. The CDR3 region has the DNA TGTGCCAGCAGCCGGGGGACCACGAATGAGCAGTTCTTC. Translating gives CASSRGTTNEQFF.

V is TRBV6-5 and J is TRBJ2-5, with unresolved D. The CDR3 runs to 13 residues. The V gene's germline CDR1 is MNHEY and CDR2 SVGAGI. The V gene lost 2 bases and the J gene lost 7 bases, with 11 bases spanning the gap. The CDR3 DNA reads TGTGCCAGCAGTTACAGCGCCAGTGGGACCCAGTACTTC. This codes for CASSYSASGTQYF.

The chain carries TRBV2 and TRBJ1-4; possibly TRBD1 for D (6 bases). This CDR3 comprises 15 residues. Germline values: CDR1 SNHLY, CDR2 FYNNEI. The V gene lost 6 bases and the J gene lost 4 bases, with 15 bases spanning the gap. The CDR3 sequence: CASSDTGLDNEKLFF. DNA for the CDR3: TGTGCCAGCAGCGATACAGGGTTGGATAATGAAAAACTGTTTTTT.

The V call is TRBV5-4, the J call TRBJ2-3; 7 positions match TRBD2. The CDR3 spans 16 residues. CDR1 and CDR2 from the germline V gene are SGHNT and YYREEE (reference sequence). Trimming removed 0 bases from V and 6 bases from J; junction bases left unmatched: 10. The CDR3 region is CASSLDLGGGEDTQYF. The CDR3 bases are TGTGCCAGCAGCTTGGATCTTGGGGGAGGGGAGGATACGCAGTATTTT.

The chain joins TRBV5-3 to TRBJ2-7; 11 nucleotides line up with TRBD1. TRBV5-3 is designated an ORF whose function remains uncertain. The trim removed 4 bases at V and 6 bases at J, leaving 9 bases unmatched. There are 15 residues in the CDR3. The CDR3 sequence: CARSDTDRGHIEQYF. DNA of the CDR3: TGTGCCAGAAGCGATACGGACAGGGGGCATATCGAGCAGTACTTC.

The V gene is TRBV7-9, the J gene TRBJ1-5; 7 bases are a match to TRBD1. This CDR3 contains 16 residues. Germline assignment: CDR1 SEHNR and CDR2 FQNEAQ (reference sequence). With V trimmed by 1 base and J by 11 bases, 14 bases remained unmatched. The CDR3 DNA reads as TGTGCCAGCAGCTTAGGAGCAGGGCCCTCTCAGGGGGCCCAGCATTTT. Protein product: CASSLGAGPSQGAQHF.